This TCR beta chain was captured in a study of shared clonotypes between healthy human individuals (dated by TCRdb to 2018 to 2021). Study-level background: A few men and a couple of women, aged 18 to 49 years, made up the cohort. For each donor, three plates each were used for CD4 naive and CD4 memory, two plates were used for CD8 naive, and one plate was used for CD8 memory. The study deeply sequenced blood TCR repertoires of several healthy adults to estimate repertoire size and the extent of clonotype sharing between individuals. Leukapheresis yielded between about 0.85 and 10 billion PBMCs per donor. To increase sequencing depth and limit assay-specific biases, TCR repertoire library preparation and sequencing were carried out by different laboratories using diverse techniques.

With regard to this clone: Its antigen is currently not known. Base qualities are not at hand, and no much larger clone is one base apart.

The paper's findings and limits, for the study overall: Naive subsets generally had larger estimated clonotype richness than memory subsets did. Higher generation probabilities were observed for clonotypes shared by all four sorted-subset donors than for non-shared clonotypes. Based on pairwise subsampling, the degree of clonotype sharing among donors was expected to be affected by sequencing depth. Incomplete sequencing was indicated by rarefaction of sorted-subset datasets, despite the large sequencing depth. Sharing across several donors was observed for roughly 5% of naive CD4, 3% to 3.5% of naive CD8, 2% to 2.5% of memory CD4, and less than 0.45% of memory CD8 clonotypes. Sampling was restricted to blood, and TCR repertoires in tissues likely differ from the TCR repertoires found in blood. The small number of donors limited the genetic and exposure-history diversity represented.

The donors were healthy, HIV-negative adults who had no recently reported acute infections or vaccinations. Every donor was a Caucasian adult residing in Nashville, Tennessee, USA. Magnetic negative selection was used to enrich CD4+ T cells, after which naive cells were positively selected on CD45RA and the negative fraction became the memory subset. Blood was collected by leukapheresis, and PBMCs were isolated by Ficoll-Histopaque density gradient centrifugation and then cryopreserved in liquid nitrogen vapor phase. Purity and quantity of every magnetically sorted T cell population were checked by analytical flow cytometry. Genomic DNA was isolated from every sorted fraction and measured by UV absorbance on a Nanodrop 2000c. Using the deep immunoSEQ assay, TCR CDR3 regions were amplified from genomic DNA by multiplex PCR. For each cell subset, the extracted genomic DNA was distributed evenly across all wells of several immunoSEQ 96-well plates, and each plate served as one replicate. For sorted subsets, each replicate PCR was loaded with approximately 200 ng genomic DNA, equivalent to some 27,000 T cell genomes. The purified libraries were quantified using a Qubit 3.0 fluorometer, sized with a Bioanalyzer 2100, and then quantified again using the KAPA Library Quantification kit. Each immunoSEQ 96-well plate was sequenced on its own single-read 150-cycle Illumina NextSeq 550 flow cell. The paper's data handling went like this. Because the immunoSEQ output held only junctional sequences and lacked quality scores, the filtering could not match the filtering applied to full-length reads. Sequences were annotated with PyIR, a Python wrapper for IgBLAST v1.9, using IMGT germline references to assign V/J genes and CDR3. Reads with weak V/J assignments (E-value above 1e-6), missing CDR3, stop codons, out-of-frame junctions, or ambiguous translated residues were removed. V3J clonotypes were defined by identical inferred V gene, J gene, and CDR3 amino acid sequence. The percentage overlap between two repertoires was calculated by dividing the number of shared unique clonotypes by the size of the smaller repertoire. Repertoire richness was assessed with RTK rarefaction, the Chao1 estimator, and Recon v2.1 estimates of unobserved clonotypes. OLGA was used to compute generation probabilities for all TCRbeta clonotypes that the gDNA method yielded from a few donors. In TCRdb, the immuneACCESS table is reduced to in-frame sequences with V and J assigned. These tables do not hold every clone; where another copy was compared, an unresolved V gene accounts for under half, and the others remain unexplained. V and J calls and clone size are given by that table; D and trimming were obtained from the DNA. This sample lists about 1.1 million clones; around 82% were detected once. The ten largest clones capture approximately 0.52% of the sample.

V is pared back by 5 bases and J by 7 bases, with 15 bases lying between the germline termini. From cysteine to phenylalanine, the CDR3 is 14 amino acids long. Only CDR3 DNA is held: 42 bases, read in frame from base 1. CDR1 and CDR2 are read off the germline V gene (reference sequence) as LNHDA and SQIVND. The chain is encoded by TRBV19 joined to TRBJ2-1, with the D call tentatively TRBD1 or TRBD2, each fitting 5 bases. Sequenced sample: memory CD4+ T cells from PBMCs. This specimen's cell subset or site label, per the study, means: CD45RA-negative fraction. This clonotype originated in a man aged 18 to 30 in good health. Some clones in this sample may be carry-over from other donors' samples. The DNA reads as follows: TGTGCCAGTAGTCCGGGCAGGGAGACTAATGAGCAGTTCTTC. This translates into CASSPGRETNEQFF. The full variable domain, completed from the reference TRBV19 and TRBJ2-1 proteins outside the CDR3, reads DGGITQSPKYLFRKEGQNVTLSCEQNLNHDAMYWYRQDPGQGLRLIYYSQIVNDFQKGDIAEGYSVSREKKESFPLTVTSAQKNPTAFYLCASSPGRETNEQFFGPGTRLTVL.